These 25 T cell receptor beta chains originate from one sample sequenced in a study of T-cell reconstitution after alpha-beta-depleted transplantation in children. For TCRbeta, the library was prepared with unique molecular identifiers. TCRdb passed the PCR reads through MiXCR, listing each CDR3 protein once. The repertoire holds 350,000 to 450,000 distinct CDR3 sequences, less than 15% seen once, with approximately 4.3% in the top ten. Sequences were derived from PBMCs, sampled from the stem cell graft. These receptors were collected from a human donor who donated a stem cell graft to a child with Fanconi anemia.

The CDR3 DNA is TGTGCCAGCAGCTCGGCACAGGTTCAGCCCCAGCATTTT. Translation gives CASSSAQVQPQHF. V gene TRBV7-8 combines with J gene TRBJ1-5; tentatively, D is TRBD1 (5 bases). The CDR3 extends over 13 amino acids. Germline assignment: CDR1 SGHVS and CDR2 FQNEAQ. Trimming took off 4 bases at V and 6 bases at J, with 10 bases between the two ends.

CDR3 bases: TGTGCCAGCAGCTTCCGAGGTAATGACGAGCAGTACTTC. It translates to CASSFRGNDEQYF. The J gene is TRBJ2-7, the V gene TRBV7-9; D uncertain. CDR3 size: 13 residues. The V gene's germline CDR1 is SEHNR and CDR2 FQNEAQ (reference sequence). Trimming stripped 3 bases from V and 5 bases from J, with 11 bases between.

This clonotype was counted between two and nine times. The chain links TRBV5-1 to TRBJ2-3; D call uncertain. The CDR3 has 12 residues. V dropped 2 bases and J dropped 5 bases, with 6 bases sitting between them. The V gene's germline CDR1 is SGHRS and CDR2 YFSETQ. For the CDR3, the DNA is TGCGCCAGCAGCTTCAGCCAAGATACGCAGTATTTT. Translation: CASSFSQDTQYF.

The sample holds a few counts of this clonotype. V is TRBV12-3 or TRBV12-4 and J is TRBJ1-2; D not resolved. The CDR3 loop spans 13 amino acids. The ends were cut back, 5 bases at V and 2 bases at J, with 9 bases in the middle. CDR3 protein: CASSPHGNYGYTF. The CDR3 nucleotides are TGTGCCAGCAGTCCTCATGGGAACTATGGCTACACCTTC.

This clonotype was counted many times. V usage is TRBV5-1 and J usage is TRBJ1-4; D possibly corresponds to TRBD1 (6 bases). Between the trimmed V and J ends, which lost 4 bases and 4 bases, there was a span of 14 bases. There are 15 residues in the CDR3. The germline CDR1 and CDR2 sequences are SGHRS and YFSETQ. The chain's CDR3 is CASSRTTGFNEKLFF. CDR3 DNA sequence: TGCGCCAGCAGCCGTACAACAGGGTTTAATGAAAAACTGTTTTTT.

This chain links TRBV19 with TRBJ1-5; perhaps TRBD1 as D (6 bases). Between the trimmed V and J ends, which lost 8 bases and 2 bases, there was a span of 13 bases. The CDR3 has 14 amino acids. Germline V CDR1 and CDR2: LNHDA, SQIVND (reference sequence). The CDR3 protein is CASGRGGGNQPQHF. CDR3 coding DNA: TGTGCCAGTGGGAGAGGGGGGGGCAATCAGCCCCAGCATTTT.

In its sample, this clonotype was seen many times. The CDR3 loop is CASSQMSREGDTEAFF. As DNA, the CDR3 is TGTGCCAGCAGCCAGATGTCACGGGAGGGAGACACTGAAGCTTTCTTT. V gene TRBV7-8 combines with J gene TRBJ1-1; D ambiguous. The germline V gene encodes CDR1 SGHVS and CDR2 FQNEAQ. The CDR3 loop spans 16 amino acids. V was pared by 5 bases and J by 3 bases, with 19 bases between. Looking up the rest from reference TRBV7-8 and TRBJ1-1 gives the full variable domain: GAGVSQSPRYKVAKRGQDVALRCDPISGHVSLFWYQQALGQGPEFLTYFQNEAQLDKSGLPSDRFFAERPEGSVSTLKIQRTQQEDSAVYLCASSQMSREGDTEAFFGQGTRLTVV.

In its sample, this clonotype was seen a few times. The chain employs TRBV6-2 or TRBV6-3 and TRBJ1-5; TRBD1 is a possible D gene (5 bases). The germline V and J ends were trimmed by 6 bases and 2 bases, with 20 bases remaining between them. CDR3 length equals 17 residues. Germline V CDR1 and CDR2: MNHEY, SVGEGT. CDR3 region: CASRIKGVRKGNQPQHF. As DNA, the CDR3 is TGTGCCAGCAGGATCAAAGGGGTCCGCAAAGGCAATCAGCCCCAGCATTTT.

This sequence joins TRBV28 and TRBJ2-5; D gene unclear. Trimming took off 6 bases at V and 5 bases at J, with 16 bases between the two ends. Germline V CDR1 and CDR2: MDHEN, SYDVKM. The CDR3 totals 14 residues. The CDR3 sequence is CASRDPQGWETQYF. CDR3 coding DNA: TGTGCCAGCAGGGACCCACAAGGTTGGGAGACCCAGTACTTC.

This clonotype was seen a few times. The V call is TRBV20-1, the J call TRBJ2-3, with D unresolved. The V gene's germline CDR1 is DFQATT and CDR2 SNEGSKA (reference sequence). The CDR3 totals 14 residues. V was clipped by 8 bases and J by 1 base, with 16 bases between them. CDR3 sequence reads: CSPSRVDGTDTQYF. The DNA for the CDR3 is TGCAGTCCCTCTAGGGTAGATGGCACAGATACGCAGTATTTT.

This clonotype was observed many times. The V and J genes are TRBV20-1 and TRBJ1-1, with a possible D match to TRBD1 (5 bases). Germline V gene lookup returns CDR1 DFQATT and CDR2 SNEGSKA (reference sequence). Trimming left V 2 bases short and J 1 base short, with 8 bases between. The CDR3 runs to 13 residues. The chain's CDR3 is CSARWGENTEAFF. CDR3 coding DNA: TGCAGTGCTAGATGGGGCGAGAACACTGAAGCTTTCTTT.

This clonotype was seen a handful of times. The gene calls are TRBV12-3 or TRBV12-4 and TRBJ2-5; D unresolved. Trimming took off 8 bases at V and 2 bases at J, with 12 bases between the two ends. The length of the CDR3 is 13 residues. For the CDR3, the DNA is TGTGCCAGCTGCGACTGGTCGCAAGAGACCCAGTACTTC. Residues: CASCDWSQETQYF.

The chain carries TRBV12-3 or TRBV12-4 and TRBJ2-3; D may be TRBD1 (5 bases). Trimming stripped 6 bases from V and 1 base from J, with 11 bases between. The length of the CDR3 is 14 residues. This chain's CDR3 is CASRAQAGTDTQYF. CDR3 sequence (DNA): TGTGCCAGCAGGGCACAGGCGGGCACAGATACGCAGTATTTT.

CDR3 protein: CATSRDLKETQYF. The CDR3 DNA follows: TGTGCCACCAGCAGAGATCTCAAGGAGACCCAGTACTTC. The chain links TRBV15 to TRBJ2-5, with no clear D. The CDR3 extends over 13 amino acids. Germline V gives CDR1 LNHNV, CDR2 YYDKDF (reference sequence). V was shortened by 0 bases and J by 5 bases, with 7 bases between the two germline ends. Full variable domain (missing parts from reference TRBV15 and TRBJ2-5): DAMVIQNPRYQVTQFGKPVTLSCSQTLNHNVMYWYQQKSSQAPKLLFHYYDKDFNNEADTPDNFQSRRPNTSFCFLDIRSPGLGDTAMYLCATSRDLKETQYFGPGTRLLVL.

This clonotype was counted many times. A junction end diverges from the germline sequence, so it may reflect a read error. The chain carries TRBV7-7 and TRBJ2-2; 10 nucleotides line up with TRBD1. CDR3 size: 18 residues. The germline gives CDR1 SSHAT, CDR2 FNYEAQ (reference sequence). The CDR3 is CASSPEGQGSPNTGELFF. For the CDR3, the DNA is TGTGCTAGCAGCCCCGAGGGACAGGGGAGTCCGAACACCGGGGAGCTGTTTTTT.

This clonotype was found many times. The chain uses TRBV20-1 and TRBJ2-5; D uncertain. Looked up from germline, CDR1 is DFQATT and CDR2 is SNEGSKA (reference sequence). The germline V and J ends were trimmed by 1 base and 4 bases, with 4 bases remaining between them. This CDR3 is built from 11 residues. The CDR3 here is CSARALETQYF. The CDR3 region has the DNA TGCAGTGCTAGAGCTCTAGAGACCCAGTACTTC.

This clonotype was detected a few times. The chain employs TRBV25-1 and TRBJ2-3, with 7 bases identical to TRBD1. Losses at the gene ends were 6 bases for V and 4 bases for J; bases not matched to a gene: 4. The germline V gene encodes CDR1 MGHDK and CDR2 SYGVNS. CDR3 length: 13 residues. CDR3: CASRRQGSDTQYF. The CDR3 DNA reads as TGTGCCAGCAGGAGACAGGGTTCAGATACGCAGTATTTT.

This chain links TRBV9 with TRBJ1-2; D is uncertain. The CDR3 is made up of 13 amino acids. V was clipped by 0 bases and J by 8 bases, with 11 bases between them. Germline assignment: CDR1 SGDLS and CDR2 YYNGEE. The CDR3 region has the DNA TGTGCCAGCAGCGTAGGCACAGCCTCCGGCTACACCTTC. Amino acids: CASSVGTASGYTF.

This clonotype came up a few times. The chain uses TRBV9 and TRBJ2-1; 9 bases are shared with TRBD2. CDR3 length equals 17 residues. With 2 bases clipped from V and 4 bases from J, the junction kept 10 bases outside the gene matches. Germline V gives CDR1 SGDLS, CDR2 YYNGEE. Here the CDR3 reads CASSVRGLAGLYNEQFF. In DNA form, the CDR3 reads TGTGCCAGCAGCGTCAGAGGTCTAGCGGGGCTTTACAATGAGCAGTTCTTC. Complete variable domain (other parts from reference TRBV9 and TRBJ2-1): DSGVTQTPKHLITATGQRVTLRCSPRSGDLSVYWYQQSLDQGLQFLIQYYNGEERAKGNILERFSAQQFPDLHSELNLSSLELGDSALYFCASSVRGLAGLYNEQFFGPGTRLTVL.

The chain links TRBV6-5 to TRBJ1-5, with 7 bases matching TRBD1. Trimming cost V 5 bases and J 5 bases; bases outside gene matches: 9. The CDR3 is 15 residues long. Germline-derived CDR1 and CDR2 are MNHEY and SVGAGI. The CDR3 reads CASSPRGARDQPQHF. The CDR3 DNA reads TGTGCCAGCAGTCCCAGGGGGGCGAGGGATCAGCCCCAGCATTTT.

This clonotype came up many times. V and J are TRBV6-1 and TRBJ2-3, with D perhaps matching TRBD2 (7 bases). This CDR3 has 15 amino acids. Germline V gene data show CDR1 as MNHNS and CDR2 as SASEGT. V lost 7 bases and J 1 base, leaving 15 bases between the germline ends. The CDR3 DNA sequence: TGTGCCAGCACAGATCCCGGGGGGCGCACAGATACGCAGTATTTT. It yields the protein CASTDPGGRTDTQYF.

This clonotype was seen only a few times. The rearrangement joins TRBV5-1 to TRBJ2-3, with D perhaps TRBD2 (5 bases). Trimming pared 4 bases from V and 6 bases from J, leaving 9 bases between. The CDR3 loop spans 12 amino acids. CDR1 is SGHRS, CDR2 YFSETQ, per germline. CDR3 bases: TGCGCCAGCAGCGCGGGTGTGGATACGCAGTATTTT. Encoded protein: CASSAGVDTQYF.

The genes are TRBV7-9 and TRBJ2-7, with D maybe TRBD1 (6 bases). Trimming removed 3 bases at V and 6 bases at J, with 9 bases between. Germline V lookup: CDR1 SEHNR, CDR2 FQNEAQ (reference sequence). The CDR3 is 12 amino acids. CDR3 coding DNA: TGTGCCAGCAGCTTCCAACAGGGCGAGCAGTACGTC. It is translated as CASSFQQGEQYV.

This clonotype was found a few times. The CDR3 bases are TGCGCCAGCAGCTTGATGCGGCCCGGGGAGCTGTTTTTT. Translation: CASSLMRPGELFF. The V call is TRBV5-1, the J call TRBJ2-2; D is unresolved. V shed 1 base and J shed 6 bases, with 7 bases lying between them. Germline V gene data show CDR1 as SGHRS and CDR2 as YFSETQ. The CDR3 extends over 13 amino acids.

The chain couples TRBV30 to TRBJ1-4; possibly TRBD1 for D (5 bases). This CDR3 has 12 residues. Germline V CDR1 and CDR2: GTSNPN, SVGIG (reference sequence). Trimming took off 2 bases at V and 8 bases at J, with 9 bases between the two ends. The CDR3 here is CAWSSGVEKLFF. Here the CDR3 DNA reads TGTGCCTGGAGTTCGGGGGTGGAAAAACTGTTTTTT.